The 25 T cell receptor beta chains below were found in one sample sequenced in a study of blood T cells in healthy people across ages. A sample-barcoded 5' primer and a J-beta primer mix were used in a second PCR of roughly 6 to 11 cycles. TCRdb ran MiXCR on the 5' RACE reads and lists one entry per CDR3 protein. This sample has roughly 900,000 distinct CDR3 sequences; about 30% occur once, and the top ten carry around 16%. The material sequenced was blood. The receptors shown here come from an elderly woman in good health.

V gene TRBV28 combines with J gene TRBJ1-2, with D perhaps matching TRBD1 (5 bases). The CDR3 runs 11 residues. The germline V gene has CDR1 MDHEN and CDR2 SYDVKM. V was trimmed by 4 bases and J by 8 bases, leaving 8 bases between them. This chain's CDR3 is CASSYRRGYTF. In DNA, the CDR3 is TGTGCCAGCAGTTACAGGAGAGGCTACACCTTC.

The chain recombines TRBV7-9 with TRBJ1-1; tentatively, D is TRBD1 (5 bases). CDR1 SEHNR and CDR2 FQNEAQ come from the germline V gene (reference sequence). The CDR3 has 12 residues. V lost 6 bases and J 7 bases, leaving 12 bases between the germline ends. CDR3 sequence (DNA): TGTGCCAGCAGGGGCGGGGGGATTGAAGCTTTCTTT. Its translation: CASRGGGIEAFF.

As concerns this clonotype: A much larger clone is a single base away; this may be a read error. Likely a read error: the CDR3 ends without its conserved phenylalanine or tryptophan. This chain connects TRBV6-5 to TRBJ2-2; D possibly corresponds to TRBD1 (5 bases). The V end lost 6 bases, the J end lost 0 bases, and 11 bases lay between the germline ends. CDR3 length: 15 residues. Germline V gene sequence: CDR1 MNHEY, CDR2 SVGAGI. CDR3 region: CASRPETANTGELFC. The CDR3, as DNA: TGTGCCAGCAGACCTGAGACAGCGAACACCGGGGAGCTGTTTTGT.

This rearrangement joins TRBV5-1 to TRBJ1-5, with 8 bases identical to TRBD1. The CDR3 is 14 residues long. Trimming took 4 bases from V and 5 from J; bases not matched to a gene: 5. The germline V gene has CDR1 SGHRS and CDR2 YFSETQ. The CDR3 sequence is CASSPSGGYQPQHF. CDR3 DNA: TGCGCCAGCAGCCCCTCAGGGGGCTATCAGCCCCAGCATTTT.

This clonotype was recorded only once. A much larger clone lies one base from this, so it may be a read error. This sequence joins TRBV4-3 and TRBJ1-2, with D possibly TRBD1 on 5 matching bases. CDR1 LGHNA and CDR2 YSLEER come from the germline V gene. Trimming stripped 0 bases from V and 5 bases from J, with 16 bases between. The CDR3 runs to 16 residues. The CDR3 sequence is CASSQERGTAGYGYTF. DNA for the CDR3: TGCGCCAGCAGCCAAGAGCGGGGGACGGCGGGGTATGGCTACACCTTC.

This clonotype was detected many times. J is TRBJ2-3 and V is TRBV7-2; D may be TRBD1 or TRBD2 (6 bases each). V was shortened by 2 bases and J by 4 bases, with 10 bases between the two germline ends. The CDR3 sequence is 14 residues long. CDR1 SGHTA and CDR2 FQGNSA come from the germline V gene. The CDR3 here is CASSLSGAPDTQYF. The CDR3, as DNA: TGTGCCAGCAGCTTATCGGGGGCCCCAGATACGCAGTATTTT.

In its sample, this clonotype was seen many times. The V and J genes are TRBV20-1 and TRBJ2-3; weak D call: TRBD2 (6 bases). V dropped 6 bases and J dropped 3 bases, with 16 bases sitting between them. CDR1 and CDR2 from the germline V gene are DFQATT and SNEGSKA (reference sequence). The length of the CDR3 is 14 residues. In DNA, the CDR3 is TGCAGTGCCATTAGCGGAAAGGGGACAGATACGCAGTATTTT. It specifies CSAISGKGTDTQYF.

V and J are TRBV4-3 and TRBJ2-3; 8 nucleotides match TRBD2. The V and J ends lost 1 base and 2 bases, in that order; junction bases with no gene match: 14. CDR1 and CDR2 (germline): LGHNA, YSLEER. This CDR3 has 19 residues. The CDR3 reads CASSQGGGGDSGVTDTQYF. The CDR3, as DNA: TGCGCCAGCAGCCAAGGGGGTGGGGGGGATAGCGGGGTCACAGATACGCAGTATTTT.

A few counts support this clonotype. The chain has TRBV5-1 and TRBJ2-3; D uncertain. V gave up 3 bases and J gave up 2 bases, with 13 bases separating them. The germline gives CDR1 SGHRS, CDR2 YFSETQ. The CDR3 has 15 residues. CDR3 coding DNA: TGCGCCAGCAGCTGGGCAGATCCAGACACAGATACGCAGTATTTT. Translating it yields CASSWADPDTDTQYF.

This clonotype showed up many times. CDR3 nucleotide sequence: TGCAGCGTCGACCCTCCAGGACTAGCGGGGTTCACAGATACGCAGTATTTT. This encodes CSVDPPGLAGFTDTQYF. The rearrangement joins TRBV29-1 to TRBJ2-3; 12 bases agree with TRBD2. Germline trimming cut 6 bases from V and 2 bases from J; bases unmatched to any gene: 12. The CDR3 spans 17 residues. CDR1 is SQVTM, CDR2 ANQGSEA, per germline.

In its sample, this clonotype was seen once. The chain couples TRBV2 to TRBJ1-5; TRBD1 is a possible D gene (5 bases). Between the trimmed V and J ends, which lost 5 bases and 1 base, there was a span of 15 bases. Germline V CDR1 and CDR2: SNHLY, FYNNEI. The length of the CDR3 is 16 residues. The CDR3 DNA sequence: TGTGCCAGCAGTTATCAGGGTAGCGGGAGCAATCAGCCCCAGCATTTT. Protein product: CASSYQGSGSNQPQHF.

This rearrangement joins TRBV7-2 to TRBJ2-3; 10 bases agree with TRBD2. CDR3 length: 16 amino acids. J lost 0 bases, V lost 5 bases, and 5 bases had no gene match. Germline V gives CDR1 SGHTA, CDR2 FQGNSA. The CDR3 nucleotides are TGTGCCAGCAGCCATAGCGGGGGGCCCAGCACAGATACGCAGTATTTT. Translated: CASSHSGGPSTDTQYF.

Regarding this clonotype: One end of the junction is discordant with germline, which a read error may explain. The chain is built from TRBV7-2 and TRBJ1-1, with D possibly being TRBD1 (6 bases). The germline V gene encodes CDR1 SGHTA and CDR2 FQGNSA. The CDR3 totals 15 residues. CDR3 DNA sequence: TGTGCCAACAGCCCCTCGCTAGGGGGGAGCACTGAAGCTTTCTTT. It encodes CANSPSLGGSTEAFF.

V usage is TRBV3-1 and J usage is TRBJ1-2; possibly TRBD1 for D (6 bases). Germline CDR1 LGHDT, CDR2 YNNKEL (reference sequence). Trimming took 4 bases from V and 8 from J, leaving 23 bases between them. The CDR3 loop spans 16 amino acids. CDR3 residues: CASSRRTANIREGYTF. The CDR3 DNA reads TGTGCCAGCAGCCGGCGGACAGCTAATATTAGGGAAGGCTACACCTTC.

This clonotype was seen a few times. This chain connects TRBV28 to TRBJ1-1; D gene ambiguous. CDR1 is MDHEN, CDR2 SYDVKM, per germline. The CDR3 extends over 15 amino acids. Trimming removed 10 bases from V and 6 bases from J, with 24 bases in between. The CDR3 region is CAILESPTPTAEAFF. In DNA, the CDR3 is TGTGCCATACTTGAGTCCCCCACCCCTACCGCTGAAGCTTTCTTT.

This clonotype was seen at least ten times. The J gene is TRBJ2-1, the V gene TRBV12-3 or TRBV12-4; 10 nucleotides line up with TRBD1. This CDR3 is built from 15 residues. Trimming removed 6 bases from V and 15 bases from J; junction bases left unmatched: 17. The CDR3 loop is CASRAHGTGALWAFF. Written as DNA, the CDR3 is TGTGCCAGCAGGGCCCACGGGACAGGGGCCCTCTGGGCGTTCTTC.

The chain is built from TRBV7-2 and TRBJ1-2; D perhaps matches TRBD1 (6 bases). Trimming took off 0 bases at V and 7 bases at J, with 12 bases between the two ends. CDR1 is SGHTA and CDR2 is FQGNSA in the germline V gene. The CDR3 covers 14 residues. The CDR3 DNA sequence: TGTGCCAGCAGCTTAGCGCTGGCAGGGGTTGGCTACACCTTC. It is translated as CASSLALAGVGYTF.

This clonotype was detected ten times or more. The CDR3 coding sequence is TGTGCCAGCAGCCTATGGACTAGCGGGGGGAACCAGGTTGGGTACTTC. Protein product: CASSLWTSGGNQVGYF. The chain recombines TRBV5-6 with TRBJ2-5, with 14 bases identical to TRBD2. Germline CDR1 and CDR2: SGHDT and YYEEEE. The CDR3 sequence is 16 residues long. V lost 4 bases, J lost 13 bases, and 15 bases stayed unmatched.

This clonotype has just a few counts. The junction differs from germline at one of its ends, possibly a read error. The J gene is TRBJ2-3, the V gene TRBV11-2; tentative D call: TRBD2 (6 bases). The CDR3 has 13 amino acids. Germline V gives CDR1 SGHAT, CDR2 FQNNGV. The CDR3 sequence is CAGSLAATDTQYF. The CDR3 DNA reads as TGTGCCGGCAGCTTAGCGGCTACAGATACGCAGTATTTT.

J is TRBJ1-1 and V is TRBV19; D may be TRBD1 (6 bases). Trimming removed 0 bases from V and 8 bases from J, with 16 bases in between. The V gene's germline CDR1 is LNHDA and CDR2 SQIVND (reference sequence). This CDR3 is built from 15 residues. The CDR3 here is CASSIDPGACKEAFF. Here the CDR3 DNA reads TGTGCCAGTAGTATAGATCCGGGGGCATGTAAGGAAGCTTTCTTT.

This clonotype was detected many times. The chain carries TRBV24-1 and TRBJ2-1, with 10 bases fitting TRBD2. Germline V gives CDR1 KGHDR, CDR2 SFDVKD. The CDR3 runs 16 residues. Trimming cost V 1 base and J 8 bases; bases outside gene matches: 7. The CDR3 reads CATSDFASGGIYEQFF. CDR3 DNA sequence: TGTGCCACCAGTGATTTCGCTAGCGGGGGAATCTATGAGCAGTTCTTC.

This clonotype was counted between two and nine times. At one end the junction does not follow the germline gene, possibly because of a read error. The chain carries TRBV6-2 or TRBV6-3 and TRBJ2-1; either TRBD1 or TRBD2 may supply D (5 bases each). The CDR3 is 14 amino acids. Germline CDR1 and CDR2: MNHEY and SVGEGT. CDR3 sequence: CASSPTGTYNGQFF. The DNA of the CDR3 is TGTGCCAGCAGTCCTACCGGGACCTACAATGGGCAGTTCTTC.

As concerns this clonotype: A much larger clone differs by one base, so this may be a read error. J is TRBJ2-1 and V is TRBV7-2, with 8 bases matching TRBD1. CDR1 is SGHTA, CDR2 FQGNSA, per germline. This CDR3 has 15 residues. The CDR3 bases are TGTGCCAGCAGCTCCCGACAGGGGCTTTACAGTGAGCAGTTCTTC. Translating it yields CASSSRQGLYSEQFF.

The J gene is TRBJ2-7, the V gene TRBV6-1; D call uncertain. Trimming stripped 6 bases from V and 1 base from J, with 4 bases between. CDR1 and CDR2 from the germline V gene are MNHNS and SASEGT. This CDR3 contains 11 residues. The chain's CDR3 is CASRKSYEQYF. The CDR3 DNA follows: TGTGCCAGCAGGAAATCCTACGAGCAGTACTTC.

The chain couples TRBV4-1 to TRBJ2-1, with D perhaps being TRBD1 or TRBD2 (5 bases each). The CDR3 has 15 residues. V gave up 4 bases and J gave up 3 bases, with 13 bases separating them. Germline V lookup: CDR1 MGHRA, CDR2 YSYEKL. CDR3 sequence: CASSPWGGGYNEQFF. The CDR3 DNA follows: TGCGCCAGCAGCCCCTGGGGTGGGGGCTACAATGAGCAGTTCTTC.